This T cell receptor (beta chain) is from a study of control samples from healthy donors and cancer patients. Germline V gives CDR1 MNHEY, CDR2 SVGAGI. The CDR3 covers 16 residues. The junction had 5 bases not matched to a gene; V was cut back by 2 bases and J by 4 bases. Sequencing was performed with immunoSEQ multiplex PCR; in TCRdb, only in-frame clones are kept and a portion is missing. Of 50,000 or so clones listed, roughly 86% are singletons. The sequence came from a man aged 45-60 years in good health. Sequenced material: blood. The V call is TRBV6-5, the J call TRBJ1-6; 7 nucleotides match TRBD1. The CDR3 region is CASSYPPGQYNSPLHF. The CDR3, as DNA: TGTGCCAGCAGTTACCCTCCGGGACAGTATAATTCACCCCTCCACTTT.